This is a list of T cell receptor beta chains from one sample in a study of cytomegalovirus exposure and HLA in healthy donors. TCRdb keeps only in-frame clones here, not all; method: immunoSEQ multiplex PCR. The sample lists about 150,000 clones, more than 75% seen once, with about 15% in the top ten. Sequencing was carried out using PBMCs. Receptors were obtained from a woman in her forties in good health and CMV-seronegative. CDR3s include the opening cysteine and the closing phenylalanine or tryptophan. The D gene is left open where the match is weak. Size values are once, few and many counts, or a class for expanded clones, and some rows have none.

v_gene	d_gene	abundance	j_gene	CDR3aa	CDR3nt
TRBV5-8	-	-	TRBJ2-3	CASSFQGSGTDTQYF	TGTGCCAGCAGCTTTCAGGGGTCCGGCACAGATACGCAGTATTTT
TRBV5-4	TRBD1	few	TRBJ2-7	CASSTGTGLHEQYF	TGTGCCAGCAGCACCGGGACAGGGCTCCACGAGCAGTACTTC
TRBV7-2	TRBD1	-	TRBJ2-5	CASSLGRGGQETQYF	TGTGCCAGCAGCTTAGGGAGAGGGGGCCAGGAGACCCAGTACTTC
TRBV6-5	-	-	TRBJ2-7	CASYGGRSYEQYF	TGTGCCAGCTATGGCGGGCGCTCCTACGAGCAGTACTTC
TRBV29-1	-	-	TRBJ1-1	CSVGGRLNTEAFF	TGCAGCGTTGGAGGCAGACTGAACACTGAAGCTTTCTTT
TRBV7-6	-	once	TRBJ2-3	CASSFGRADTQYF	TGTGCCAGCAGCTTTGGCAGGGCAGATACGCAGTATTTT
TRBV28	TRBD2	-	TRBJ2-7	CASSSPPGGSSYEQYF	TGTGCCAGCAGTTCACCCCCGGGGGGAAGCTCCTACGAGCAGTACTTC
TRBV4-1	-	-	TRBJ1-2	CASSQPGVGLPPYGYTF	TGCGCCAGCAGCCAACCCGGGGTAGGGCTGCCTCCCTATGGCTACACCTTC
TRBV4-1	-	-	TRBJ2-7	CASSQVSKKYEQYF	TGCGCCAGCAGCCAAGTGAGTAAGAAATACGAGCAGTACTTC
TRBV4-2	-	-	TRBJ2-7	CASSQGGYAYEQYF	TGTGCCAGCAGCCAAGGAGGGTATGCCTACGAGCAGTACTTC
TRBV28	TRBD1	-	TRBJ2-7	CASREGTAYEQYF	TGTGCCAGCAGGGAAGGGACAGCTTACGAGCAGTACTTC
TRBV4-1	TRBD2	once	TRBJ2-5	CASSQGLAGIAGETQYF	TGCGCCAGCAGCCAGGGGCTAGCGGGGATCGCTGGGGAGACCCAGTACTTC
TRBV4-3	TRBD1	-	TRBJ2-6	CASSQDRVGDVLTF	TGCGCCAGCAGCCAGGACAGGGTGGGAGACGTCCTGACTTTC
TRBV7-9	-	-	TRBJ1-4	CASSLGMGAHEKLFF	TGTGCCAGCAGCTTAGGGATGGGGGCACATGAAAAACTGTTTTTT
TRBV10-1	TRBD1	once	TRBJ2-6	CASSESGFVEGGVLAGANVLTF	TGCGCCAGCAGTGAGTCTGGTTTCGTCGAAGGGGGCGTCCTGGCTGGGGCCAACGTCCTGACTTTC
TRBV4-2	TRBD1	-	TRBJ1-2	CASSQDGTGALYGYTF	TGTGCCAGCAGCCAAGATGGGACAGGAGCTCTGTATGGCTACACCTTC
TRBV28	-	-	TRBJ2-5	CASSPLEGRETQYF	TGTGCCAGCAGCCCGCTAGAGGGCCGAGAGACCCAGTACTTC
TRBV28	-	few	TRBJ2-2	CASSLRGLTGELFF	TGTGCCAGCAGTTTGAGAGGGCTCACCGGGGAGCTGTTTTTT
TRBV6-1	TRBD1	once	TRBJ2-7	CASRRGQTYEQYF	TGTGCCAGCCGTAGGGGACAGACCTACGAGCAGTACTTC
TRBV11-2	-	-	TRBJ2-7	CASSLNPGRYEQYF	TGTGCCAGCAGCTTAAATCCTGGGCGCTACGAGCAGTACTTC
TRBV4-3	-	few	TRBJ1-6	CASSQVLGGYNSPLHF	TGCGCCAGCAGCCAGGTCTTGGGGGGGTATAATTCACCCCTCCACTTT
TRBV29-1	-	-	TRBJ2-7	CRIPPGTPIPYEQYF	TGCAGAATTCCCCCCGGGACACCGATCCCCTACGAGCAGTACTTC
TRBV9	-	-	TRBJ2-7	CASSPDTDNYEQYF	TGTGCCAGCAGCCCAGACACAGACAACTACGAGCAGTACTTC
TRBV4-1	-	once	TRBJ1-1	CASSQDYGMPLTEAFF	TGCGCCAGCAGCCAAGATTACGGGATGCCGCTCACTGAAGCTTTCTTT
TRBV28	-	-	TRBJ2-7	CASSLFREQYF	TGTGCCAGCAGTTTATTCCGCGAGCAGTACTTC
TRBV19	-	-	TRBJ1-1	CASRGSPQGWSTEAFF	TGTGCCAGTAGGGGTTCCCCACAGGGCTGGAGCACTGAAGCTTTCTTT
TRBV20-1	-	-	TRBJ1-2	CSAKGERGYTF	TGCAGTGCTAAAGGGGAAAGGGGCTACACCTTC
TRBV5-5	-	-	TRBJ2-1	CASSSGQTYNEQFF	TGTGCCAGCAGCTCGGGACAAACCTACAATGAGCAGTTCTTC
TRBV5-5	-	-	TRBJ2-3	CASSPTGTTPHTQYF	TGTGCCAGCAGCCCGACCGGGACAACTCCTCATACGCAGTATTTT
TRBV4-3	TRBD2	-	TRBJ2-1	CASSQDLRTRPYNEQFF	TGCGCCAGCAGCCAAGATCTTAGGACTAGGCCCTACAATGAGCAGTTCTTC
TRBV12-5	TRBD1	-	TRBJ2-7	CASGFPVGTGGTFF	TGTGCTAGTGGTTTTCCTGTGGGAACAGGGGGAACCTTCTTC